This entry lists 2 T cell receptor beta chains sequenced from one sample in a study of blood T cell repertoires in COVID-19. Only in-frame clones appear in the TCRdb table, and some are missing; sequencing was by immunoSEQ multiplex PCR. The table includes around 160,000 clones, 80% to 95% detected once. Material: peripheral blood. The receptors shown here come from a woman in her sixties or seventies with COVID-19, enrolled during active disease.

V and J are TRBV5-4 and TRBJ1-1; TRBD1 might be the D (5 bases). The CDR3 covers 11 residues. Germline V gene data show CDR1 as SGHNT and CDR2 as YYREEE (reference sequence). The ends were cut back, 1 base at V and 8 bases at J, with 6 bases in the middle. CDR3 region: CASSLRTEAFF. Here the CDR3 DNA reads TGTGCCAGCAGCTTGCGGACAGAAGCTTTCTTT.

The chain is built from TRBV10-1 and TRBJ1-1, with D maybe TRBD1 (5 bases). Trimming shortened V by 3 bases and J by 2 bases, and 19 bases separated the two germline ends. The germline V gene encodes CDR1 WNHNN and CDR2 SYGVQD (reference sequence). The CDR3 contains 17 residues. CDR3 nucleotide sequence: TGCGCCAGCAGTGATTTGGCCTGGGGGGTAGGAAACACTGAAGCTTTCTTT. This gives the protein CASSDLAWGVGNTEAFF.